The clone carrying this TCR beta chain was counted only a few times. Its antigen is unidentified. These data originate in a study of CD4 T cells in relation to SARS-CoV-2 and coronaviruses. Whole-study results and caveats: Compared with monoreactive clones, crossreactive clones showed significantly weaker SARS-CoV-2 expansion.

Before the COVID-19 pandemic, during about 2010-2018, CD4+ T cells were taken from unexposed donors. After 10 to 11 days of culture, CD4+ T cells were isolated. On days 3 and 7, cultures got half fresh IL-2 medium. Repertoires were generated with immunoSEQ multiplex PCR, while TCRdb's copy carries only in-frame clones and drops some. Of about 23,000 clones listed, 73% are singletons. V lost 2 bases and J 6 bases, leaving 13 bases between the germline ends. The CDR3 is 13 residues long. The germline V gene encodes CDR1 GTSNPN and CDR2 SVGIG (reference sequence). This clonotype originated in a human donor in good health. The material sequenced was CD4+ T cells from PBMCs, cultured in vitro. The chain has TRBV30 and TRBJ1-2; D is perhaps TRBD1 (5 bases). The CDR3 sequence is CAWSRGWGDGYTF. Written as DNA, the CDR3 is TGTGCCTGGAGTCGGGGCTGGGGGGATGGCTACACCTTC.